These T cell receptor beta chains were read from a single sample in a study of ipilimumab plus nivolumab after autologous stem cell transplantation. Profiling relied on immunoSEQ multiplex PCR, and the TCRdb table lists in-frame clones only, not all of them. The sample lists some 25,000 clones, roughly 84% seen once, with less than 5.5% in the top ten. The sample was PBMCs, taken in a trial of ipilimumab plus nivolumab as post-transplant consolidation. Receptors originate from a male donor with diffuse large B-cell lymphoma. Both conserved end residues are part of each CDR3. The D gene is left open where the match is weak. Clone size, where shown, is once, few, many, or a class for clones that have expanded.

CDR3nt | CDR3aa | j_gene | abundance | v_gene | d_gene
TGTGCCAGCAGCCCGGATGTAACAGCCTATGGCTACACCTTC | CASSPDVTAYGYTF | TRBJ1-2 | . | TRBV7-6 | .
TGTGCCAGCTCACCTGGACAGGGTGGGGAAAAACTGTTTTTT | CASSPGQGGEKLFF | TRBJ1-4 | . | TRBV18 | TRBD1
TGTGCCAGCACTCCCAGGCCAGGGAGGGAGGCTTTCTTT | CASTPRPGREAFF | TRBJ1-1 | . | TRBV27 | .
TGCGCCAGCAGCGAAGCCGGGACAGGGGTGTACGAGCAGTACTTC | CASSEAGTGVYEQYF | TRBJ2-7 | . | TRBV5-1 | TRBD1
TGTGCCTGGGACGGGTCTCCTAGAGGGGAGACCCAGTACTTC | CAWDGSPRGETQYF | TRBJ2-5 | . | TRBV30 | .
TGTGCCAGCTCACCACCAAGCCAGCAAGGAGATACGCAGTATTTT | CASSPPSQQGDTQYF | TRBJ2-3 | . | TRBV18 | .
TGTGCCAGCTCACCAAACGGGGATCAGCCCCAGCATTTT | CASSPNGDQPQHF | TRBJ1-5 | . | TRBV18 | .
TGTGCCAGCAGCTTAGGGACAGGAAGGAATTCACCCCTCCACTTT | CASSLGTGRNSPLHF | TRBJ1-6 | . | TRBV7-2 | TRBD1
TGTGCCAGCCATTTGGACAGGGGCACAGATACGCAGTATTTT | CASHLDRGTDTQYF | TRBJ2-3 | . | TRBV5-4 | TRBD1
TGTGCCAGCAGCTACCCCGGGACAAAACTGTTTTTT | CASSYPGTKLFF | TRBJ1-4 | . | TRBV7-2 | .
TGTGCCAGCAGTACAGGGTTGGGGCAGTTCTTC | CASSTGLGQFF | TRBJ2-1 | once | TRBV28 | .
TGCAGCGTTGTAGGGACTTCTGGGGCCAACGTCCTGACTTTC | CSVVGTSGANVLTF | TRBJ2-6 | . | TRBV29-1 | .
TGTGCCAGCAGCTCCCAATTCAACGGGGGCAATCAGCCCCAGCATTTT | CASSSQFNGGNQPQHF | TRBJ1-5 | . | TRBV7-9 | .
TGTGCCAGCAGTTACTCCCTAGGGGCATACTATGGCTACACCTTC | CASSYSLGAYYGYTF | TRBJ1-2 | few | TRBV6-5 | .
TGTGCCAGCTCACCGCAGCCGGGGGGTGAGCAGTTCTTC | CASSPQPGGEQFF | TRBJ2-1 | . | TRBV18 | TRBD2
TGCGCCAGCAGCGTGGAGACTCCCCACACAGATACGCAGTATTTT | CASSVETPHTDTQYF | TRBJ2-3 | . | TRBV5-1 | .
TGTGCCAGCTCACCGGGGACAGATACGCAGTATTTT | CASSPGTDTQYF | TRBJ2-3 | . | TRBV18 | .
TGTGCCAGCAGCCAATTGGGCCAAGGGAATCAGCCCCAGCATTTT | CASSQLGQGNQPQHF | TRBJ1-5 | . | TRBV16 | .
TGTGCCAGCAGCTCGGACAGGGGGCCCGTCATTCAGTACTTC | CASSSDRGPVIQYF | TRBJ2-4 | once | TRBV7-2 | TRBD1
TGTGCCTGGAGAGGTATCGACAGCTCTAACTATGGCTACACCTTC | CAWRGIDSSNYGYTF | TRBJ1-2 | . | TRBV30 | .
TGCGCCAGCAGCCAAGATTACACATCCTACGAGCAGTACTTC | CASSQDYTSYEQYF | TRBJ2-7 | . | TRBV4-3 | .
TGTGCCAGCAGTTACTCGAGGGGGGGGAATGAAAAACTGTTTTTT | CASSYSRGGNEKLFF | TRBJ1-4 | . | TRBV6-6 | .
TGTGCTAGTGGTTTGGGGACGACCGGGACAGGGGGTTACGAGCAGTACTTC | CASGLGTTGTGGYEQYF | TRBJ2-7 | . | TRBV12-5 | TRBD1
TGTGCCAGCAGCTTATCTGGGTCCCAAGAGACCCAGTACTTC | CASSLSGSQETQYF | TRBJ2-5 | once | TRBV7-2 | .
TGTGCCAGCAGCTTACGGACTAGATATACGCAGTATTTT | CASSLRTRYTQYF | TRBJ2-3 | . | TRBV11-2 | TRBD2
TGTGCCAGCAGCAGCACAGCCCGGGACGGCTACACCTTC | CASSSTARDGYTF | TRBJ1-2 | once | TRBV16 | .
TGTGCCAGCAGCAAAGCCTCCCCGGGCCAAGAGACCCAGTACTTC | CASSKASPGQETQYF | TRBJ2-5 | . | TRBV7-2 | .
TGTGCCAGCAGTCTCTCAGGGTTCTATGGCTACACCTTC | CASSLSGFYGYTF | TRBJ1-2 | . | TRBV27 | .
TGTGCCAGCAGCCGGGGGCAGGGTAGTGAAAAACTGTTTTTT | CASSRGQGSEKLFF | TRBJ1-4 | . | TRBV13 | .
TGTGCCTGGATAGGGACCAGCGGAACATCTAACTATGGCTACACCTTC | CAWIGTSGTSNYGYTF | TRBJ1-2 | . | TRBV30 | .
TGCGCCAGCAGCTCGAGACAGGGTACCCGTGTCTTCTCTGAAGCTTTCTTT | CASSSRQGTRVFSEAFF | TRBJ1-1 | . | TRBV5-1 | TRBD1
TGCGCCAGCAGCCCCGGACAGGGTGGTTTTCGGACTAATGAAAAACTGTTTTTT | CASSPGQGGFRTNEKLFF | TRBJ1-4 | . | TRBV5-1 | TRBD1
TGTGCCAGCAGTGATCTGGGACAGGGGCTAGGGGGCTACACCTTC | CASSDLGQGLGGYTF | TRBJ1-2 | . | TRBV25-1 | TRBD1
TGTGCCAGCAGCCTAGAGACAGCCCCAAATCAGCCCCAGCATTTT | CASSLETAPNQPQHF | TRBJ1-5 | once | TRBV5-4 | .
TGTGCCAGCAGCTTGTCGGGGAGGCAAGAGACCCAGTACTTC | CASSLSGRQETQYF | TRBJ2-5 | . | TRBV5-6 | .
TGTGCCAGCAGCTTATCGGGGGGAGACACCATATATTTT | CASSLSGGDTIYF | TRBJ1-3 | . | TRBV11-3 | .
TGTGCCAGCTCACCAAGTAGGGGAGGAGCGCCGAACACCGGGGAGCTGTTTTTT | CASSPSRGGAPNTGELFF | TRBJ2-2 | . | TRBV18 | .
TGTGCCAGTAGTTCCACAGACAATCAGCCCCAGCATTTT | CASSSTDNQPQHF | TRBJ1-5 | . | TRBV19 | .
TGTGCCAGTAGTATCCCCAGATATGGCTACACCTTC | CASSIPRYGYTF | TRBJ1-2 | . | TRBV19 | .
TGTGCCAGCAGTGAAGCGGGGACAGGTTGGTCCTACGAGCAGTACTTC | CASSEAGTGWSYEQYF | TRBJ2-7 | . | TRBV6-1 | TRBD1
TGTGCCAGCAGCCTCTCGGGTGACCCCTCCTACGAGCAGTACTTC | CASSLSGDPSYEQYF | TRBJ2-7 | once | TRBV5-6 | .
TGTGCCAGCAGCCGCGGGGGGGGCCGAGGCTACACCTTC | CASSRGGGRGYTF | TRBJ1-2 | . | TRBV14 | .
TGTGCCAGCAGCCCATCCGCCAGCCGGTCTGGCTACACCTTC | CASSPSASRSGYTF | TRBJ1-2 | . | TRBV6-5 | .
TGTGCCAGCAGCTTGGTCGGCAGGGCAAGCGAGCAGTACTTC | CASSLVGRASEQYF | TRBJ2-7 | . | TRBV5-5 | .
TGTGCCAGCAGCCCCGTGGGGGCCTCGGACACCGGGGAGCTGTTTTTT | CASSPVGASDTGELFF | TRBJ2-2 | . | TRBV4-2 | .
TGTGCCAGTAGCGTGCTGGGTTTGAACACTGAAGCTTTCTTT | CASSVLGLNTEAFF | TRBJ1-1 | . | TRBV19 | .
TGTGCCAGCAGCTTAGACGCCCCCACAGATACGCAGTATTTT | CASSLDAPTDTQYF | TRBJ2-3 | . | TRBV7-9 | .
TGTGCCAGCATGGGATCTTATGGCTACACCTTC | CASMGSYGYTF | TRBJ1-2 | . | TRBV6-5 | .
TGTGCCAGCAGCGTAGCCGGGGGGGGCCTTAGCACAGATACGCAGTATTTT | CASSVAGGGLSTDTQYF | TRBJ2-3 | . | TRBV9 | TRBD2
TGTGCCAGCAGCCGGACCCGGGGGAGAGGGGATGGCTACACCTTC | CASSRTRGRGDGYTF | TRBJ1-2 | . | TRBV7-2 | .
TGTGCCAGCAGCGAGGGAAGACAGGGTCAGGCCGGGGAGCTGTTTTTT | CASSEGRQGQAGELFF | TRBJ2-2 | . | TRBV11-1 | TRBD1
TGTGCCAGCTTGGCTAGCTCCTACAATGAGCAGTTCTTC | CASLASSYNEQFF | TRBJ2-1 | few | TRBV13 | .
TGTGCCAGCTCACCCGAGAGGGACACTGAAGCTTTCTTT | CASSPERDTEAFF | TRBJ1-1 | . | TRBV18 | .
TGTGCCAGCAGCTTAGGCCAGGACCGTTCAGTCAAGGGAGCTTTCTTT | CASSLGQDRSVKGAFF | TRBJ1-1 | . | TRBV13 | .